A single sample gave rise to the 12 T cell receptor beta chains below, sequenced in a study of T cells in Graves' hyperthyroidism and ophthalmopathy. Using RNA transcripts as the source, TCR beta CDR3 regions were amplified. HTBI primers were employed in a first-round RT-PCR of the TCR CDR3. Each CDR3 protein gets one entry after TCRdb re-called the multiplex PCR reads with MiXCR. The sample has 300,000 to 500,000 distinct CDR3 sequences, about 14% seen once. The sample comprised blood. These receptor sequences come from a man over 45 with Graves' ophthalmopathy.

This clonotype was seen many times. The chain links TRBV27 to TRBJ1-1; weak D call: TRBD1 (5 bases). The CDR3 contains 15 residues. V was trimmed by 5 bases and J by 7 bases, leaving 20 bases between them. Germline V gene lookup returns CDR1 MNHEY and CDR2 SMNVEV (reference sequence). The DNA for the CDR3 is TGTGCCAGCAGTAAAATCACGGGGCGCGGTGTTGAAGCTTTCTTT. The encoded protein is CASSKITGRGVEAFF.

This clonotype occurred many times. The CDR3: CASSLMGGRNEQFF. The CDR3 DNA follows: TGTGCCAGCAGCCTCATGGGCGGGAGAAATGAGCAGTTCTTC. This chain connects TRBV11-2 to TRBJ2-1; 7 bases map to TRBD2. Germline CDR1 and CDR2: SGHAT and FQNNGV. The CDR3 is 14 amino acids. J was trimmed by 7 bases and V by 5 bases; bases with no gene match: 8.

The V call is TRBV29-1, the J call TRBJ1-4; TRBD1 matches at 9 bases. The V segment lost 5 bases and the J segment 5 bases; nucleotides outside the gene matches: 6. CDR3 length equals 14 residues. CDR1 SQVTM and CDR2 ANQGSEA come from the germline V gene. The CDR3 DNA sequence: TGCAGCGTTTCCCTTGGGACAGGGAATGAAAAACTGTTTTTT. It codes for CSVSLGTGNEKLFF.

There are many counts of this clonotype. The genes are TRBV11-2 and TRBJ2-7; 7 bases match TRBD2. CDR3 length: 14 amino acids. Germline trimming cut 8 bases from V and 4 bases from J; bases unmatched to any gene: 11. Germline lookup yields CDR1 SGHAT and CDR2 FQNNGV. The CDR3 DNA follows: TGTGCCAGCGCCCCGGGGCTAGCGGTTTACGAGCAGTACTTC. Its protein product is CASAPGLAVYEQYF.

This clonotype was seen ten or more times. The J gene is TRBJ1-1, the V gene TRBV29-1; perhaps TRBD1 as D (5 bases). The germline CDR1 and CDR2 sequences are SQVTM and ANQGSEA. Trimming took 6 bases from V and 1 from J, leaving 18 bases between them. The CDR3 spans 15 residues. CDR3 sequence reads: CSVRSPPGRNTEAFF. CDR3 nucleotide sequence: TGCAGCGTCCGATCCCCTCCGGGGCGGAACACTGAAGCTTTCTTT.

This clonotype came up many times. Here the CDR3 reads CSADILGAMEARETQYF. CDR3 coding DNA: TGCAGTGCCGATATATTAGGGGCTATGGAGGCTAGAGAGACCCAGTACTTC. The chain is built from TRBV20-1 and TRBJ2-5, with D perhaps given as TRBD1 or TRBD2 (5 bases each). V lost 6 bases, J lost 4 bases, and 27 bases lay in between. The length of the CDR3 is 17 residues. CDR1 and CDR2 from the germline V gene are DFQATT and SNEGSKA (reference sequence).

The V gene is TRBV3-1, the J gene TRBJ2-1; the D gene is possibly TRBD1 (9 bases). In germline, CDR1 is LGHDT, CDR2 YNNKEL (reference sequence). The CDR3 consists of 20 residues. The V and J ends lost 4 bases and 6 bases respectively, with 31 bases between them. CDR3 in amino acids: CASSRGDRVVREAQGNEQFF. The CDR3 DNA sequence: TGTGCCAGCAGCCGGGGGGACAGGGTGGTGCGGGAGGCACAGGGCAATGAGCAGTTCTTC.

This clonotype has a handful of counts. This chain links TRBV2 with TRBJ1-1; the D is unclear. The CDR3 runs to 17 residues. The V gene lost 6 bases and the J gene lost 0 bases, with 20 bases spanning the gap. Germline-derived CDR1 and CDR2 are SNHLY and FYNNEI. Here the CDR3 reads CASRRFGEETMNTEAFF. The CDR3 DNA is TGTGCCAGCAGGAGGTTTGGGGAGGAGACAATGAACACTGAAGCTTTCTTT.

This clonotype has at least ten counts. The rearrangement uses TRBV19 and TRBJ2-1; 12 nucleotides line up with TRBD2. Per the germline V gene, CDR1 is LNHDA and CDR2 is SQIVND (reference sequence). The CDR3 extends over 15 amino acids. V dropped 3 bases and J dropped 3; count of bases not matched to a gene: 0. CDR3 DNA sequence: TGTGCCAGTAGTATGACTAGCGGGAGCTACAATGAGCAGTTCTTC. The encoded protein is CASSMTSGSYNEQFF.

The chain combines TRBV9 with TRBJ2-1; TRBD2 aligns across 7 bases. Germline V lookup: CDR1 SGDLS, CDR2 YYNGEE. V lost 3 bases to trimming and J lost 3 bases; unmatched junction nucleotides: 6. The CDR3 extends over 15 amino acids. The CDR3 is CASSGGLDFYNEQFF. Written as DNA, the CDR3 is TGTGCCAGCAGCGGAGGACTAGACTTCTACAATGAGCAGTTCTTC.

This clonotype was seen ten or more times. This chain joins TRBV12-3 or TRBV12-4 and TRBJ2-1; 13 positions agree with TRBD2. Losses at the gene ends were 6 bases for V and 9 bases for J; bases not matched to a gene: 8. CDR3 length: 15 residues. Written as DNA, the CDR3 is TGTGCCAGCAGCCCCGGACTAGCGGGAGTTGGTGAGCAGTTCTTC. The encoded protein is CASSPGLAGVGEQFF.

The table lists this clonotype with many counts. One junction end does not reproduce the germline sequence, and a read error may be involved. The rearrangement uses TRBV7-9 and TRBJ2-3, with 7 bases aligning to TRBD2. In germline, CDR1 is SEHNR, CDR2 FQNEAQ (reference sequence). The CDR3 has 14 residues. The CDR3: CASSIAGETDTQYF. In DNA, the CDR3 is TGTGCCAGCAGCATAGCGGGCGAAACAGATACGCAGTATTTT.